This T cell receptor beta chain originates from a study of cytomegalovirus exposure and HLA in healthy donors. Study results and limitations: In a later analysis, first-cohort TCR clusters were found to tend to co-occur in the 100 to 150 validation repertoires. Reported performance of the classifier showed diagnosis of cytomegalovirus status with high specificity and sensitivity. A list of 164 TCR beta chains associated with cytomegalovirus was given.

On this clone: Its antigen is undetermined.

The repertoire was sequenced with immunoSEQ multiplex PCR; TCRdb's copy has only in-frame clones and lacks some. The table has some 240,000 clones, around 86% seen once. The source material was PBMCs. The sequence came from a woman aged 18 to 35 in good health and CMV-seropositive.

For the CDR3, the DNA is TGCGCCAGCAGCCAAGAAACAGGGGCGGATTACGAGCAGTACTTC. Its protein product is CASSQETGADYEQYF. The chain couples TRBV4-1 to TRBJ2-7; 7 bases are shared with TRBD1. CDR1 is MGHRA, CDR2 YSYEKL, per germline. CDR3 length equals 15 residues. Trimming took 0 bases from V and 4 from J; bases not matched to a gene: 6.